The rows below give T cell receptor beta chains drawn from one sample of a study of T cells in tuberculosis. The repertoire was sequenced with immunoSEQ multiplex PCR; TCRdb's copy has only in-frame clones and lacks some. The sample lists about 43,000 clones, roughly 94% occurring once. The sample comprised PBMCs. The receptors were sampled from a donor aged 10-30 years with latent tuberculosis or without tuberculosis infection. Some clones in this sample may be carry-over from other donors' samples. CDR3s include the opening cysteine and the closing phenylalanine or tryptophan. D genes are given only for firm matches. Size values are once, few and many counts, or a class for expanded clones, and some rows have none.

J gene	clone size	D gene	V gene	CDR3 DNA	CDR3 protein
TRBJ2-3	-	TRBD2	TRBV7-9	TGTGCCAGCAGCTTGCCTACTAGCGGGGCCTCGGGTACGCAGTATTTT	CASSLPTSGASGTQYF
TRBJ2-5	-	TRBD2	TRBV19	TGTGCCAGTAGTACCTGGCGGGAGGGAGGAGAGACCCAGTACTTC	CASSTWREGGETQYF
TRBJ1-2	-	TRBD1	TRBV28	TGTGCCAGCAGTTCGGGGACAGAAACTAACTATGGCTACACCTTC	CASSSGTETNYGYTF
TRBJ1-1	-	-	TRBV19	TGTGCCAGTAGTTATCGGGGGACGAACACTGAAGCTTTCTTT	CASSYRGTNTEAFF
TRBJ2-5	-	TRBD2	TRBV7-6	TGTGCCAGCAGCCCGACCGCGAGGAGCGGGAGGAGGGAGACCCAGTACTTC	CASSPTARSGRRETQYF
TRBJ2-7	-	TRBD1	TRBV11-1	TGTGCCAGCAGCCAAGACAGGGGGAGATCCTACGAGCAGTACTTC	CASSQDRGRSYEQYF
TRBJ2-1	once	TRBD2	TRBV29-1	TGCAGCGTTCGACTAGCGGGAGGGCCTAACAATGAGCAGTTCTTC	CSVRLAGGPNNEQFF
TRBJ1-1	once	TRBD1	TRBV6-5	TGTGCCAGCACCGCACAGGGGTCTGAAGCTTTCTTT	CASTAQGSEAFF
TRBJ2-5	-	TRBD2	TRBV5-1	TGCGCCAGCAGCCACACTGGACTAGCGGGAGTAGGTAAAGAGACCCAGTACTTC	CASSHTGLAGVGKETQYF
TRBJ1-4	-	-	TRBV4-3	TGCGCCAGCAGCCAAGATTATGCAACTAATGAAAAACTGTTTTTT	CASSQDYATNEKLFF
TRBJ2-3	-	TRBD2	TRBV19	TGTGCCAGTAGGACTAGCGGAGAAGATACGCAGTATTTT	CASRTSGEDTQYF
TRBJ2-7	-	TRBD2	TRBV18	TGTGCCAGCTCACCATTAAGGATAGCTGCGGGGGAGGTCTACGAGCAGTACTTC	CASSPLRIAAGEVYEQYF
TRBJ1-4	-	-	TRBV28	TGTGCCAGCACGGGGGACCCTCTTGCAACTAATGAAAAACTGTTTTTT	CASTGDPLATNEKLFF
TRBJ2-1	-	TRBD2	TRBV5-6	TGTGCCAGCAGCTTGGGACTAGCGGGAGTTGATGAGCAGTTCTTC	CASSLGLAGVDEQFF
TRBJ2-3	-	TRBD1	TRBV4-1	TGCGCCAGCAGCCAAGATTGGACAGGGGTGGCAGATACGCAGTATTTT	CASSQDWTGVADTQYF
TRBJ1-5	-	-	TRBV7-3	TGTGCCAGCAGACTAACTCGCTGGGGCGATGTTAACAATCAGCCCCAGCATTTT	CASRLTRWGDVNNQPQHF
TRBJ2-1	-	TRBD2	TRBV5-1	TGCGCCAGCAGCTCCACGGGGGGAGATGAGCAGTTCTTC	CASSSTGGDEQFF
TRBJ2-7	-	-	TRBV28	TGTGCCAGCAGTGACCTCCAGGGGTACTCCTACGAGCAGTACTTC	CASSDLQGYSYEQYF
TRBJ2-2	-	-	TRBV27	TGTGCCAGCAGTTTCCCTTCTCCGGCAGGGGAGGGCACCGGGGAGCTGTTTTTT	CASSFPSPAGEGTGELFF
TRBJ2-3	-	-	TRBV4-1	TGCGCCAGCAGCCCGAGTCCGAGGCGAGGGAGCACAGATACGCAGTATTTT	CASSPSPRRGSTDTQYF
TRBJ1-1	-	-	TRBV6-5	TGTGCCAGCAGTTTGGGGCAGGGATTAATGAACACTGAAGCTTTCTTT	CASSLGQGLMNTEAFF
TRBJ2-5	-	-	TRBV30	TGTGCCTGGAGTGTACTAAACCAAGAGACCCAGTACTTC	CAWSVLNQETQYF
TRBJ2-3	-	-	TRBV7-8	TGTGCCAGCAGCATAGTCCCTAGTGCAGATACGCAGTATTTT	CASSIVPSADTQYF
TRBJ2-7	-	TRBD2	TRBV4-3	TGCGCCAGCAGCCAAGAGGCTAGCGGCTCCTACGAGCAGTACTTC	CASSQEASGSYEQYF
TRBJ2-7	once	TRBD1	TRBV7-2	TGTGCCAGCAGCTTAAGGGGACAGAGCTCCTACGAGCAGTACTTC	CASSLRGQSSYEQYF
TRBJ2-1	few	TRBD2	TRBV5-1	TGCGCCAGCAGCTCCCACCCCTTAGCGGGAGCCTACAATGAGCAGTTCTTC	CASSSHPLAGAYNEQFF
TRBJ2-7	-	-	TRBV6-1	TGTGCCAGCACCTTGACAGCGGGCTCCTACGAGCAGTACTTC	CASTLTAGSYEQYF
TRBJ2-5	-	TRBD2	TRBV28	TGTGCCAGCAGTTCCGTCGGACTAGCGGAAGAGACCCAGTACTTC	CASSSVGLAEETQYF
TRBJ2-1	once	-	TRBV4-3	TGCGCCAGCAGCCAAGTGTCGGGGGGCGTACCGGTTGAGCAGTTCTTC	CASSQVSGGVPVEQFF
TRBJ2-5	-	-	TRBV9	TGTGCCAGCAGCGTAGACGGTTTCCTAGAGACCCAGTACTTC	CASSVDGFLETQYF
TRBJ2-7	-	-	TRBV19	TGTGCCAGTAGTCCCCGGGCGGGGATAACCTACGAGCAGTACTTC	CASSPRAGITYEQYF
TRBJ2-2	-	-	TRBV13	TGTGCCAGCAGCTTAAAGTGGGAGACCGGGGAGCTGTTTTTT	CASSLKWETGELFF
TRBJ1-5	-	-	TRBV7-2	TGTGCCAGCAGCTTATCGGGGGGAAATCAGCCCCAGCATTTT	CASSLSGGNQPQHF
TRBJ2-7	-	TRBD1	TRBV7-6	TGTGCCAGCAGCGTAGATTCAACAGGGGGTTTCGACGAGCAGTACTTC	CASSVDSTGGFDEQYF
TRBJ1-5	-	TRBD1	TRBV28	TGTGCCAGCGACGGGACAGGACACGCCCGGTTAGGGACCCAGCATTTT	CASDGTGHARLGTQHF
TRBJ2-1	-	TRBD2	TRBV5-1	TGCGCCAGCAGCTCCCGGGTTGGGGCGGGAGGGGCGAATGAGCAGTTCTTC	CASSSRVGAGGANEQFF
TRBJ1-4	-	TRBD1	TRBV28	TGTGCCAGCAGTACTAGGACAGGGGCAACTAATGAAAAACTGTTTTTT	CASSTRTGATNEKLFF
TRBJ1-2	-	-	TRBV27	TGTGCCAGCACCTCATCAATACAAGATGGCTACACCTTC	CASTSSIQDGYTF
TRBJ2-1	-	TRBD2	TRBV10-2	TGCGCCAGCAGTGAGAGGAGGATAGTAGCGGGGAACAATGAGCAGTTCTTC	CASSERRIVAGNNEQFF
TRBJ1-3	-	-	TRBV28	TGTGCCAGCAGTCTACAAAGGGGAGGATCCTCTGGAAACACCATATATTTT	CASSLQRGGSSGNTIYF
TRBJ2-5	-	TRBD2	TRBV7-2	TGTGCCAGCAGCTTACGGGGGGGTAGCGGGAGAACCCAGTACTTC	CASSLRGGSGRTQYF
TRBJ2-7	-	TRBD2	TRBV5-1	TGCGCCAGCAGCTCTAGCGGGAGGACAGGCGAGCAGTACTTC	CASSSSGRTGEQYF
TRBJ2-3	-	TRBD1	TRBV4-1	TGCGCCAGCAGCCAAAAGGGGACAGGGAGCGCAGATACGCAGTATTTT	CASSQKGTGSADTQYF
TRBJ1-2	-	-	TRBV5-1	TGCGCCAGCAGCTTGGAGGCTGGACCCGACAGTAACTATGGCTACACCTTC	CASSLEAGPDSNYGYTF
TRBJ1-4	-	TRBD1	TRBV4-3	TGCGCCAGCAGCCAAGGGACAGGTCTTGCAACTAATGAAAAACTGTTTTTT	CASSQGTGLATNEKLFF